The present TCR beta chain was sequenced within a study of cytomegalovirus exposure and HLA in healthy donors. Study context: About 80 million unique TCR sequences came from HLA-typed donors in an early release.

CDR3 length: 13 amino acids. Germline-derived CDR1 and CDR2 are WNHNN and SYGVQD (reference sequence). Trimming cost V 7 bases and J 4 bases; bases outside gene matches: 6. Broader study findings: Association with HLA alleles at 0.05 false discovery rate was found for 16,951 TCR beta sequences in a later analysis. Cytomegalovirus association was listed for around 170 TCR beta chains.

About this clone: Its target is not known.

The PCR had 60 Vbeta and 13 Jbeta primers. Profiling relied on immunoSEQ multiplex PCR, and the TCRdb table lists in-frame clones only, not all of them. In the table there are fewer than 200,000 clones, 82% of which are singletons. V gene TRBV10-1 combines with J gene TRBJ1-1, with 7 nucleotides matching TRBD1. The sequence was collected from a girl aged 2-10 years in good health and CMV-seropositive. Sequencing used PBMCs. Written as DNA, the CDR3 is TGCGCCAGCAAGGAGGGGGCAAGCACTGAAGCTTTCTTT. Protein product: CASKEGASTEAFF.